What follows are 32 T cell receptor beta chains derived from one specimen sequenced in a study of blood T cell repertoires in COVID-19. This table comes from immunoSEQ multiplex PCR, and its TCRdb copy is limited to in-frame clones, with some not included. The sample includes hundreds of thousands of clones, just over 85% seen only once; the top ten take roughly a sixth. The sequenced material came from PBMCs or T cells enriched from blood (not recorded which). The receptors derive from a man aged 18 to 29 who had recovered from COVID-19.

With regard to this clone: The junction differs from germline at one of its ends, possibly a read error. This chain connects TRBV7-7 to TRBJ2-5, with 7 nucleotides matching TRBD2. This CDR3 comprises 15 residues. Germline lookup yields CDR1 SSHAT and CDR2 FNYEAQ (reference sequence). The CDR3 sequence is CASSSLGGGQETQYF. CDR3 in DNA: TGTGCTAGCAGCTCCCTAGGCGGGGGTCAAGAGACCCAGTACTTC.

DNA for the CDR3: TGTGCCAGCAGCCCGACGACAGGGACCTATGGCTACACCTTC. Translation gives CASSPTTGTYGYTF. This chain connects TRBV9 to TRBJ1-2; 7 bases are a match to TRBD1. Germline lookup yields CDR1 SGDLS and CDR2 YYNGEE. Trimming took 4 bases from V and 4 from J; bases not matched to a gene: 7. This CDR3 contains 14 residues.

This clone was picked up a small number of times. V is TRBV3-1 (or the pseudogene TRBV3-2) and J is TRBJ1-2; 9 bases map to TRBD1. J gave up 8 bases and V 4 bases, and 14 bases lay outside the gene matches. CDR1 and CDR2 from the germline V gene are LGHDT and YNNKEL (reference sequence). This CDR3 has 16 amino acids. This chain's CDR3 is CASSLTPGQGHEGYTF. CDR3 DNA: TGTGCCAGCAGCCTGACGCCGGGACAGGGCCATGAGGGCTACACCTTC.

The chain employs TRBV13 and TRBJ2-7; a weak D match, TRBD1 (6 bases). The CDR3 loop spans 14 amino acids. V was clipped by 6 bases and J by 6 bases, with 18 bases between them. Germline V CDR1 and CDR2: PRHDT, FYEKMQ (reference sequence). In DNA, the CDR3 is TGTGCCAGCAGTCATAAGGACAGCCCCCGCGAGCAGTACTTC. It yields the protein CASSHKDSPREQYF.

This clone came up a few times. J is TRBJ1-1 and V is TRBV6-6, with 9 bases identical to TRBD1. CDR1 and CDR2 from the germline V gene are MNHNY and SVGAGI (reference sequence). V gave up 5 bases and J gave up 4 bases; unmatched junction bases: 11. The CDR3 runs 16 residues. CDR3 nucleotides: TGTGCCAGCAGTCGACGACCGGGACAGGGTGGCACTGAAGCTTTCTTT. As protein: CASSRRPGQGGTEAFF.

This chain links TRBV6-5 with TRBJ2-1, with no clear D. Germline V gives CDR1 MNHEY, CDR2 SVGAGI. V was cut by 0 bases and J by 8 bases, with 11 bases left in between. CDR3 length: 14 residues. The CDR3 DNA follows: TGTGCCAGCAGTTACTCGCTAGACGGCGATGAGCAGTTCTTC. As protein: CASSYSLDGDEQFF.

There are many counts of this clone. The V and J genes are TRBV7-3 and TRBJ2-1, with 16 bases identical to TRBD2. J was trimmed by 10 bases and V by 5 bases; bases with no gene match: 14. The V gene's germline CDR1 is SGHTA and CDR2 FQGTGA. The CDR3 length is 18 residues. CDR3 amino acids: CASSNHPGTSGRAGEQFF. CDR3 coding DNA: TGTGCCAGCAGCAACCACCCCGGGACTAGCGGGAGGGCCGGGGAGCAGTTCTTC. Combining the CDR3 with reference TRBV7-3 and TRBJ2-1 gives the whole variable domain GAGVSQTPSNKVTEKGKYVELRCDPISGHTALYWYRQSLGQGPEFLIYFQGTGAADDSGLPNDRFFAVRPEGSVSTLKIQRTERGDSAVYLCASSNHPGTSGRAGEQFFGPGTRLTVL.

J is TRBJ1-1 and V is TRBV19; the D is unclear. CDR1 LNHDA and CDR2 SQIVND come from the germline V gene (reference sequence). V lost 3 bases and J lost 3, with 11 bases in between. CDR3 length: 14 residues. The CDR3 loop is CASSIVGGHTEAFF. CDR3 in DNA: TGTGCCAGTAGTATTGTGGGTGGGCACACTGAAGCTTTCTTT.

This chain links TRBV18 with TRBJ1-5; D remains unclear. Trimming removed 3 bases at V and 7 bases at J, with 10 bases between. Germline loops: CDR1 KGHSH, CDR2 LQKENI. CDR3 size: 13 residues. CDR3 nucleotides: TGTGCCAGCTCACCGGAGGTAAACCAGCCCCAGCATTTT. Its protein is CASSPEVNQPQHF.

This chain uses TRBV18 with TRBJ1-5, with D possibly being TRBD1 (5 bases). CDR1 and CDR2 from the germline V gene are KGHSH and LQKENI. V gave up 4 bases and J gave up 6 bases, with 16 bases separating them. This CDR3 spans 15 amino acids. CDR3 bases: TGTGCCAGCTCACTATCGGACGGGCAGGGTCAGCCCCAGCATTTT. Amino acid sequence: CASSLSDGQGQPQHF.

The chain combines TRBV11-2 with TRBJ1-1, with D possibly being TRBD1 (6 bases). Deletions cut 6 bases from V and 0 bases from J, with 14 bases between. The CDR3 consists of 15 residues. The germline V gene has CDR1 SGHAT and CDR2 FQNNGV. The CDR3 sequence: CASRRTVDMNTEAFF. CDR3 DNA: TGTGCCAGCAGAAGGACAGTCGACATGAACACTGAAGCTTTCTTT.

CDR3 DNA: TGTGCCATCAGTGAGTCGGTGAGTCCCGGTGGCTACACCTTC. This gives the protein CAISESVSPGGYTF. V usage is TRBV10-3 and J usage is TRBJ1-2; D not certain. V shed 0 bases and J shed 7 bases, with 12 bases lying between them. The CDR3 covers 14 residues. CDR1 and CDR2 from the germline V gene are ENHRY and SYGVKD.

The chain joins TRBV5-4 to TRBJ2-7, with 13 bases lining up with TRBD2. The CDR3 totals 17 residues. Germline trimming cut 4 bases from V and 7 bases from J; bases unmatched to any gene: 14. The V gene's germline CDR1 is SGHNT and CDR2 YYREEE (reference sequence). The CDR3 region is CASSPELLAGGLGEQYF. Here the CDR3 DNA reads TGTGCCAGCAGCCCGGAATTACTAGCGGGGGGGCTAGGAGAGCAGTACTTC.

The chain combines TRBV7-9 with TRBJ1-1, with 7 bases matching TRBD1. V trimming: 6 bases; J trimming: 5 bases; junction bases outside the gene matches: 15. The CDR3 is 16 residues long. Germline CDR1 reads SEHNR; CDR2 reads FQNEAQ (reference sequence). This CDR3 is CASRQNTGVGLTEAFF. Written as DNA, the CDR3 is TGTGCCAGCAGACAAAACACAGGGGTTGGGTTGACTGAAGCTTTCTTT.

This chain uses TRBV12-3 or TRBV12-4 with TRBJ1-2; D might be TRBD1 (5 bases). The CDR3 spans 13 residues. Trimming removed 2 bases from V and 5 bases from J, with 9 bases in between. The CDR3 DNA sequence: TGTGCCAGCAGTTTAAGGGAGGGGTATGGCTACACCTTC. Amino acids: CASSLREGYGYTF.

This sequence joins TRBV27 and TRBJ1-2, with 8 bases fitting TRBD1. The CDR3 is 11 residues long. Germline-derived CDR1 and CDR2 are MNHEY and SMNVEV (reference sequence). The V gene end was trimmed by 5 bases and the J gene end by 7 bases; junction bases not matched to a gene: 0. The CDR3: CASSQGAGYTF. CDR3 sequence (DNA): TGTGCCAGCAGTCAGGGGGCTGGCTACACCTTC.

The chain uses TRBV12-5 and TRBJ2-7; D is perhaps TRBD1 (5 bases). Germline V gene lookup returns CDR1 LGHNT and CDR2 FRNRAP. Trimming left V 6 bases short and J 3 bases short, with 9 bases between. The CDR3 is made up of 12 amino acids. For the CDR3, the DNA is TGTGCTAGTGGCATCAGGGACTACGAGCAGTACTTC. Translated: CASGIRDYEQYF.

The chain has TRBV3-1 (or the pseudogene TRBV3-2) and TRBJ2-3, with unresolved D. Germline assignment: CDR1 LGHDT and CDR2 YNNKEL (reference sequence). The V end was cut by 4 bases, the J end by 5 bases, with 10 bases between. The CDR3 spans 13 residues. This CDR3 reads CASSLVMLDTQYF. The CDR3 nucleotides read TGTGCCAGCAGCCTAGTCATGTTAGATACGCAGTATTTT.

The rearrangement joins TRBV24-1 to TRBJ1-5; 9 nucleotides align to TRBD1. The CDR3 has 16 residues. CDR1 and CDR2 (germline): KGHDR, SFDVKD. Trimming removed 2 bases from V and 4 bases from J; junction bases left unmatched: 5. The CDR3 nucleotides read TGTGCCACCAGTGATTCGGGACAGGGCACTAATCAGCCCCAGCATTTT. This encodes CATSDSGQGTNQPQHF.

V and J are TRBV10-2 and TRBJ2-5; 10 bases are shared with TRBD2. The V gene end was trimmed by 5 bases and the J gene end by 1 base; junction bases not matched to a gene: 10. Germline CDR1 and CDR2: WSHSY and SAAADI. The CDR3 extends over 17 amino acids. CDR3 DNA: TGCGCCAGCAGTAGAGGAGTTAGCGGGGGGATCCAAGAGACCCAGTACTTC. This encodes CASSRGVSGGIQETQYF.

A single count supports this clone. The J gene is TRBJ2-5, the V gene TRBV19; 12 nucleotides line up with TRBD1. Germline V gene sequence: CDR1 LNHDA, CDR2 SQIVND (reference sequence). The CDR3 extends over 15 amino acids. V shed 3 bases, J shed 4 bases, and the junction held 3 bases outside the gene matches. The CDR3 protein is CASSIGTGGRETQYF. DNA for the CDR3: TGTGCCAGTAGTATTGGGACAGGGGGCCGAGAGACCCAGTACTTC.

The chain carries TRBV19 and TRBJ2-2, with 7 positions matching TRBD1. The CDR3 extends over 15 amino acids. V shed 4 bases, J shed 0 bases, and the junction held 2 bases outside the gene matches. The germline V gene has CDR1 LNHDA and CDR2 SQIVND (reference sequence). The CDR3 region is CASSTGTANTGELFF. The CDR3 DNA is TGTGCCAGTAGTACCGGGACAGCGAACACCGGGGAGCTGTTTTTT.

The V gene is TRBV7-2, the J gene TRBJ1-1; TRBD1 agrees at 7 bases. With V trimmed by 3 bases and J by 10 bases, 14 bases remained unmatched. CDR1 and CDR2 from the germline V gene are SGHTA and FQGNSA. The CDR3 is made up of 15 amino acids. The CDR3 nucleotides read TGTGCCAGCAGCTTGGATGGACAGGCAGCTCGGGGAGCTTTCTTT. Protein sequence: CASSLDGQAARGAFF.

This clone was observed a few times. The chain is built from TRBV15 and TRBJ1-4; D perhaps matches TRBD1 (6 bases). The V end lost 8 bases, the J end lost 1 base, and 17 bases lay between the germline ends. CDR1 LNHNV and CDR2 YYDKDF come from the germline V gene (reference sequence). The CDR3 spans 16 residues. CDR3 region: CATSNTGRGTNEKLFF. CDR3 nucleotides: TGTGCCACCTCAAACACAGGCAGGGGAACTAATGAAAAACTGTTTTTT.

The chain has TRBV5-4 and TRBJ1-1; the match to TRBD1 covers 10 bases. The CDR3 spans 15 residues. Looked up from germline, CDR1 is SGHNT and CDR2 is YYREEE (reference sequence). Trimming at V came to 4 bases and at J to 4 bases, leaving 7 bases not matched to a gene. CDR3 sequence: CASSTDRGLGTEAFF. In nucleotides, the CDR3 is TGTGCCAGCAGCACAGACAGGGGGCTGGGCACTGAAGCTTTCTTT. The variable domain in full, with the rest retrieved from reference TRBV5-4 and TRBJ1-1, is ETGVTQSPTHLIKTRGQQVTLRCSSQSGHNTVSWYQQALGQGPQFIFQYYREEENGRGNFPPRFSGLQFPNYSSELNVNALELDDSALYLCASSTDRGLGTEAFFGQGTRLTVV.

This CDR3 reads CASSPGQPNYGYTF. CDR3 nucleotides: TGCGCCAGCAGTCCGGGACAGCCTAACTATGGCTACACCTTC. The chain carries TRBV10-2 and TRBJ1-2, with TRBD1 matching 7 bases. The CDR3 totals 14 residues. Germline CDR1 WSHSY, CDR2 SAAADI. J lost 0 bases, V lost 5 bases, and 3 bases had no gene match.

V gene TRBV30 combines with J gene TRBJ1-1; 9 bases line up with TRBD1. In germline, CDR1 is GTSNPN, CDR2 SVGIG (reference sequence). CDR3 length: 14 amino acids. V gave up 5 bases and J gave up 5 bases; unmatched junction bases: 9. CDR3 bases: TGTGCCTGGGCCACAGGGGGCGCTCCTACTGAAGCTTTCTTT. This sequence encodes CAWATGGAPTEAFF.

V and J are TRBV7-2 and TRBJ2-7; the match to TRBD2 covers 7 bases. After removal of 3 bases from V and 3 bases from J, the junction contained 2 bases not matched to a gene. Germline V lookup: CDR1 SGHTA, CDR2 FQGNSA. The length of the CDR3 is 13 residues. The CDR3 here is CASSFGGVYEQYF. CDR3 coding DNA: TGTGCCAGCAGCTTTGGGGGGGTCTACGAGCAGTACTTC.

The chain has TRBV18 and TRBJ2-5; D is undetermined. Germline CDR1 is KGHSH and CDR2 is LQKENI. Between the trimmed V and J ends, which lost 6 bases and 0 bases, there was a span of 11 bases. CDR3 length equals 14 residues. The chain's CDR3 is CASSNNGYQETQYF. CDR3 nucleotide sequence: TGTGCCAGCTCTAATAACGGGTACCAAGAGACCCAGTACTTC.

This clone was detected only once. The V gene is TRBV27, the J gene TRBJ1-6; D gene ambiguous. Germline V lookup: CDR1 MNHEY, CDR2 SMNVEV (reference sequence). V lost 2 bases to trimming and J lost 4 bases, with 18 bases between them. The CDR3 is 18 residues long. The CDR3 coding sequence is TGTGCCAGCAGTTTAATGGTCACTCTTCCGTCTTATAATTCACCCCTCCACTTT. Its translation is CASSLMVTLPSYNSPLHF.

This clone has only one observation. This sequence joins TRBV6-5 and TRBJ2-1; tentatively, D is TRBD2 (5 bases). The CDR3 length is 15 residues. Per the germline V gene, CDR1 is MNHEY and CDR2 is SVGAGI. V shed 2 bases and J shed 4 bases, with 12 bases lying between them. In DNA, the CDR3 is TGTGCCAGCAGTTACAATAGGGAGAGTTACAATGAGCAGTTCTTC. Translated: CASSYNRESYNEQFF.

Comment on this clone: The same CDR3 is also encoded by other DNA sequences in this sample. The J gene is TRBJ2-5, the V gene TRBV5-4; 15 nucleotides align to TRBD2. The CDR3 contains 15 residues. V lost 3 bases to trimming and J lost 4 bases; unmatched junction nucleotides: 1. Germline CDR1 is SGHNT and CDR2 is YYREEE (reference sequence). CDR3 amino acids: CASSSGLAGGETQYF. The CDR3 DNA follows: TGTGCCAGCAGCTCGGGACTAGCGGGAGGAGAGACCCAGTACTTC.